This TCR beta chain was captured by sequencing in a study of post-analysis software for immune sequencing data. At the level of the study: Included courses were relapsing-remitting and secondary progressive multiple sclerosis; progressive-relapsing multiple sclerosis was also included. Study findings and constraints: A handful of TRBV segments were significantly more frequent in patients than in controls. TRBV5-6, TRBV5-1 and TRBV20-1 were among these segments. Controls' normalized Chao1 diversity significantly exceeded that of multiple sclerosis patients. Strong co-clustering by F measure was evident for samples that had been prepared in the same batch.

This CDR3 spans 14 amino acids. Germline V gene sequence: CDR1 LNHNV, CDR2 YYDKDF (reference sequence). The J segment lost 4 bases and the V segment lost 6 bases, leaving 5 bases of the junction unmatched. This clonotype was counted only a few times. Antigen: not known. TCR beta cDNA libraries had unique molecular identifiers. Between about 1 and 11 million T cells gave rise to around 500,000 cDNA molecules. TCRdb independently ran MiXCR on the PCR reads; one entry per CDR3 protein. In the table there are about 210,000 distinct CDR3 sequences, over 25% of which are singletons. The sequenced sample was blood. The chain has TRBV15 and TRBJ2-2; 7 positions match TRBD1. This receptor was obtained from a girl between 2 and 17 years old with multiple sclerosis. CDR3 sequence (DNA): TGTGCCACCAGTCCCCGGGACAGCACCGGGGAGCTGTTTTTT. As protein: CATSPRDSTGELFF.